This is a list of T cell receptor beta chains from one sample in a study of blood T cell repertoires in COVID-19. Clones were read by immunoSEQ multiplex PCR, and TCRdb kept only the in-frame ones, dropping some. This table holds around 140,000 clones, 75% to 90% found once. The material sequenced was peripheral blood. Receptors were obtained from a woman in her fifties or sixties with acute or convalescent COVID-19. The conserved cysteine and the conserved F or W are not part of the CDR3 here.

CDR3 protein: SASLWMTGQETQY; J gene: TRBJ2-5; V gene: TRBV20-1
CDR3 protein: ASSANIGNWAEAF; J gene: TRBJ1-1; V gene: TRBV2
CDR3 protein: TSSQLSGSIGELF; J gene: TRBJ2-2; V gene: TRBV1
CDR3 protein: ATSSTGANYGYT; J gene: TRBJ1-2; V gene: TRBV24-1
CDR3 protein: ASSLTSGGTDTQY; J gene: TRBJ2-3; V gene: TRBV6-4
CDR3 protein: ASSLGRQPQH; J gene: TRBJ1-5; V gene: TRBV13
CDR3 protein: ASSLAQGAYNEQF; J gene: TRBJ2-1; V gene: TRBV7-9
CDR3 protein: ASSFLQDYEQY; J gene: TRBJ2-7; V gene: TRBV11-1
CDR3 protein: ASSFSGGGSETQY; J gene: TRBJ2-5; V gene: TRBV7-3
CDR3 protein: ASNEPLASTDTQY; J gene: TRBJ2-3; V gene: TRBV11-2
CDR3 protein: ASSPPGAGALPQH; J gene: TRBJ1-5; V gene: TRBV18
CDR3 protein: ASREGQANTGELF; J gene: TRBJ2-2; V gene: TRBV5-1
CDR3 protein: ASSLPGLAGVEQY; J gene: TRBJ2-7; V gene: TRBV7-9
CDR3 protein: ASSPSGQGGTEAF; J gene: TRBJ1-1; V gene: TRBV18
CDR3 protein: ASSMATGVSYNEQF; J gene: TRBJ2-1; V gene: TRBV5-1
CDR3 protein: ASRLAPRRTPYGYT; J gene: TRBJ1-2; V gene: TRBV12-2
CDR3 protein: ASSADYTYTDTQY; J gene: TRBJ2-3; V gene: TRBV9
CDR3 protein: ASSGLARNEQF; J gene: TRBJ2-1; V gene: TRBV12-3/TRBV12-4